The clone carrying this T cell receptor beta chain was counted between two and nine times. This sample stems from a study of blood T cell repertoires in COVID-19. Overall study context: The study drew acute and convalescent COVID-19 samples from the United States, Italy and Spain. The analysed material was cDNA or gDNA that came from T cells, B-cell-depleted T cells, or PBMCs.

Produced via immunoSEQ multiplex PCR; TCRdb's table is partial and in-frame only. The sample yields some 260,000 clones, 82% seen once. The CDR3 totals 14 residues. Trimming cost V 4 bases and J 8 bases, with 17 bases left between them. Germline assignment: CDR1 GTSNPN and CDR2 SVGIG (reference sequence). The source is a woman under 30 with acute or convalescent COVID-19. The sequencing sample was made of peripheral blood. The rearrangement uses TRBV30 and TRBJ1-4; no reliable D call. The CDR3 loop reads CAWMGRSPPEKLFF. The CDR3 DNA reads TGTGCCTGGATGGGCAGGTCTCCCCCCGAAAAACTGTTTTTT.